This T cell receptor beta chain stems from a study of blood T cell repertoires in COVID-19 (dated by TCRdb to the early 2020s). For context, the study as a whole: Collaborator samples came from the United States, Italy and Spain and covered acute and convalescent phases of COVID-19. The prospective study material was composed of cDNA or gDNA derived from T cells, B-cell-depleted T cells, or PBMCs. The dataset comprised deeply sampled blood TCRbeta repertoires from subjects exposed to, actively infected with, or recovered from COVID-19. The repertoires were released in a freely available public database intended as a resource for research on the immune response to SARS-CoV-2. The samples were drawn from two sources: the first 160 participants of the ongoing ImmuneRACE study, and 1,254 subjects contributed by 6 global collaborators. Sample metadata almost always included a de-identified subject ID, COVID-19 status, age in years and sex. Where available, HLA class I and class II types were taken from metadata supplied by the sample provider and were not determined by assay-based typing. General findings and caveats noted by the study authors: The quantity of clinical and demographic metadata differed by source and by participant and was supplied without curation.

The immunoSEQ Assay, a bias-controlled multiplex PCR, was used to amplify TCRbeta CDR3 regions from genomic DNA. The study's processing was this. Nucleated cell counts per sample were estimated from amplification of reference gene primers within the assay. To quantify the absolute abundance of each unique TCRbeta CDR3 rearrangement, sequence reads were collapsed and filtered. For each sample, productive Simpson clonality was calculated as the square root of Simpson's diversity index over productive rearrangements. Entries here come from immuneACCESS through TCRdb and include only in-frame sequences with V and J called. Some clones fail to appear in such tables; in the studies checked, an unresolved V gene covers under half of the shortfall, and the cause of the remainder is unknown. V, J and clone size are those of that table, while D and trimming were read from the DNA. The sample table contains tens of thousands of clones; only one count was recorded for about 90% of them. Around 5% of the sample belongs to the ten largest clones.

The collaborating institutions used their own protocols to collect whole blood in K2EDTA tubes. For TCRbeta analysis, collaborator samples were shipped as frozen whole blood, as isolated PBMCs, or as DNA extracted from either sample type. With regard to this clone: Which antigen it targets is not known. Base qualities are not recorded, but no much larger clone differs from it by a single base.

The germline V gene specifies MGHRA as CDR1 and YSYEKL as CDR2. The V end gives up 4 bases and the J end 4 bases, leaving 11 bases in the junction not matched to a gene. From the cysteine up to the phenylalanine, the CDR3 has a length of 16 residues. The entry retains the CDR3 DNA only, 48 bases that are in frame from base 1. The chain was built from TRBV4-1 and TRBJ2-3; 7 bases in the middle match TRBD2. The origin of this receptor is a man between 60 and 70 years old with acute or convalescent COVID-19. What was sequenced was peripheral blood. At the DNA level, the sequence is TGCGCCAGCAGCCGACTAGCTGGAGTCGATCCAGATACGCAGTATTTT. It encodes CASSRLAGVDPDTQYF.